Sequencing of this T cell receptor beta chain was carried out in a study of cytomegalovirus exposure and HLA in healthy donors. From germline, CDR1 is MNHNS and CDR2 SASEGT. This CDR3 spans 14 amino acids. Trimming left V 8 bases short and J 7 bases short, with 20 bases between. The primer mix had 60 Vbeta and 13 Jbeta primers. Repertoires were generated with immunoSEQ multiplex PCR, while TCRdb's copy carries only in-frame clones and drops some. The sample comprises hundreds of thousands of clones, around 80% of which are singletons, and 15% to 17% rests with the top ten. Findings and limits, study-wide: Compared with the roughly 700-donor mean, an Asian-associated ancestry cluster reportedly had fewer N-insertions, according to a later analysis. The records held CMV serostatus as the only immune exposure information. With later analysis, a missense DCLRE1C variant became linked to TCR beta V- and J-gene trimming. Previously analyzed data showed that most TCR beta V segments were productive at a frequency of about 87% or about 30%.

About this clone: Its target is not known.

This receptor was identified in a middle-aged man in good health and CMV-seronegative. This sequence joins TRBV6-1 and TRBJ1-2; tentative D call: TRBD1 (5 bases). The sequenced material came from PBMCs. CDR3 sequence reads: CASLRGRASSGYTF. Written as DNA, the CDR3 is TGTGCCAGCTTGCGAGGCAGGGCATCCTCTGGCTACACCTTC.